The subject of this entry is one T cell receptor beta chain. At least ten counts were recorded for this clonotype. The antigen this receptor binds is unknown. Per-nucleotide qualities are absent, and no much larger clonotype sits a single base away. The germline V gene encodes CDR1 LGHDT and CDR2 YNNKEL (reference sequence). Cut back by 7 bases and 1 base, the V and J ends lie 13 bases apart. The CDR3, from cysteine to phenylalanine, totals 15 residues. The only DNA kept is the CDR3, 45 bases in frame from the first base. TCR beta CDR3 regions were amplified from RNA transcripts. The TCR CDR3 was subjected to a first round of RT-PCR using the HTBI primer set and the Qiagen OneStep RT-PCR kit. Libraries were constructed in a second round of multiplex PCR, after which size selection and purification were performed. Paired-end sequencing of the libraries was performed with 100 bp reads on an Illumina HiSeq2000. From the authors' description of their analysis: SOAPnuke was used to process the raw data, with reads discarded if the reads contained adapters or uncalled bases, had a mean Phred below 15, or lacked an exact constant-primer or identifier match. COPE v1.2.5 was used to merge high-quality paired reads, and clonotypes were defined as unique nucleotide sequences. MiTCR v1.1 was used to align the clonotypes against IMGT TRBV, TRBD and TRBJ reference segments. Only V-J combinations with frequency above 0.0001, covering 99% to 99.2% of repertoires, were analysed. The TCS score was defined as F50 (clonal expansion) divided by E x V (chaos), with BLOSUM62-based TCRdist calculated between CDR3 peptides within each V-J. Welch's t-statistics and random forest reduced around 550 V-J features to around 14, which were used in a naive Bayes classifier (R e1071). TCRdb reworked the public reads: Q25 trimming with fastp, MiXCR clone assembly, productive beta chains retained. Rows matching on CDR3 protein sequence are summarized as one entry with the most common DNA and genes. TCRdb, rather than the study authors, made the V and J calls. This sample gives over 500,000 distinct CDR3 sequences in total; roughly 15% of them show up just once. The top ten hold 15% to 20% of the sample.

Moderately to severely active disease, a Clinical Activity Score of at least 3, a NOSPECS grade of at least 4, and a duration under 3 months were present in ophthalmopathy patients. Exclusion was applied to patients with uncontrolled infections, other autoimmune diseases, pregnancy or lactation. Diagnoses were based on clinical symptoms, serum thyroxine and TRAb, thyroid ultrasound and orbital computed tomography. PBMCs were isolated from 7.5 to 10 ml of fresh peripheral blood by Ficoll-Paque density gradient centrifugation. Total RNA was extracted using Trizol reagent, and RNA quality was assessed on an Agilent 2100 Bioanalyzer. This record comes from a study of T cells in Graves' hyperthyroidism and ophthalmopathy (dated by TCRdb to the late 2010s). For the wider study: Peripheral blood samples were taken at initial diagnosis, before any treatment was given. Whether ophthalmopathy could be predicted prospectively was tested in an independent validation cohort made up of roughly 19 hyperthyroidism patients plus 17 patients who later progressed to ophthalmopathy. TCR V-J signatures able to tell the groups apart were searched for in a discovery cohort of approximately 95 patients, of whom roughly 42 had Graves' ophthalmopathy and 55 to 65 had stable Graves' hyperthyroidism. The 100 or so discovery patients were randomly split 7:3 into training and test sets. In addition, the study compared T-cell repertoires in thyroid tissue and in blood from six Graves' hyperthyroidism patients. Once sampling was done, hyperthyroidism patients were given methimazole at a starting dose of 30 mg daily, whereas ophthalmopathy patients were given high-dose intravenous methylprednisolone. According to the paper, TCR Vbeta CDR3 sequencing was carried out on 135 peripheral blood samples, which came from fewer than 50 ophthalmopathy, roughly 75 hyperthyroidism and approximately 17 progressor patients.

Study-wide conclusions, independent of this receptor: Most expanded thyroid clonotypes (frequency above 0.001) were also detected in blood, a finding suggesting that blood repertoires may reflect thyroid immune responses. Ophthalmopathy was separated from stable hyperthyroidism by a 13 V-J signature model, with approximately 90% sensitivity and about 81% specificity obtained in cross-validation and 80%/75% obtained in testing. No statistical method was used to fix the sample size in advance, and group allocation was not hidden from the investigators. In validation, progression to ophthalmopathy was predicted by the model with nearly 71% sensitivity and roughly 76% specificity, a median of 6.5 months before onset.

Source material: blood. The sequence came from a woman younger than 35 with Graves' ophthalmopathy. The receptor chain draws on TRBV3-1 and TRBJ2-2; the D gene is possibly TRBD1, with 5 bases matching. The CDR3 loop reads CASTQGGRNTGELFF. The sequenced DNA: TGTGCCAGCACCCAGGGTGGTCGGAACACCGGGGAGCTGTTTTTT.